This entry describes one T cell receptor (beta chain). Its specificity is not known. Those patients with uncontrolled infection, other autoimmune disease, pregnancy or lactation were excluded. Amplified regions were TCR beta CDR3 sequences from RNA transcripts. HTBI primers were used for first-round RT-PCR of the TCR CDR3. TCRdb passed the multiplex PCR reads through MiXCR, listing each CDR3 protein once. The table records approximately 610,000 distinct CDR3 sequences, 16% of them present only once. The data are from a study of T cells in Graves' hyperthyroidism and ophthalmopathy. V was clipped by 1 base and J by 3 bases, with 15 bases between them. Germline CDR1 reads MDHEN; CDR2 reads SYDVKM. The CDR3 is made up of 17 amino acids. Notes on the study in general: Also found in blood were most expanded thyroid clonotypes above 0.001.

V is TRBV28 and J is TRBJ1-4; TRBD1 might be the D (6 bases). The TCR was taken from a woman under 30 with Graves' hyperthyroidism. Sequenced input: blood. The CDR3 sequence: CASSLSQGPWANEKLFF. The CDR3 bases are TGTGCCAGCAGTTTATCACAGGGACCCTGGGCTAATGAAAAACTGTTTTTT.